Each of the 2 T cell receptor beta chains below was sequenced from the same sample in a study of blood T cell repertoires in COVID-19. The method was immunoSEQ multiplex PCR; TCRdb's version includes in-frame clones alone and lacks a portion of them. The sample gives a few hundred thousand clones, roughly nine tenths of which show up once; under 1.3% is in the top ten. The sample was PBMCs or T cells enriched from blood (not recorded which). These receptors originate from a woman in her twenties or thirties who had recovered from COVID-19.

The rearrangement uses TRBV24-1 and TRBJ1-6, with 8 bases lining up with TRBD1. Trimming at V came to 11 bases and at J to 7 bases, leaving 9 bases not matched to a gene. Per the germline V gene, CDR1 is KGHDR and CDR2 is SFDVKD. This CDR3 comprises 14 residues. The CDR3 is CAITPGQDNSPLHF. The CDR3 DNA is TGTGCCATCACCCCGGGACAGGACAATTCACCCCTCCACTTT.

On this clone itself: Sequence at one end of the junction differs from germline and may be a read error. The chain uses TRBV30 and TRBJ1-4; 8 nucleotides match TRBD1. Germline CDR1 is GTSNPN and CDR2 is SVGIG (reference sequence). The CDR3 extends over 15 amino acids. CDR3 protein: CAWSGTGLTNKKLFF. The CDR3 DNA reads as TGTGCCTGGAGTGGGACAGGGCTAACTAATAAAAAACTGTTTTTT.